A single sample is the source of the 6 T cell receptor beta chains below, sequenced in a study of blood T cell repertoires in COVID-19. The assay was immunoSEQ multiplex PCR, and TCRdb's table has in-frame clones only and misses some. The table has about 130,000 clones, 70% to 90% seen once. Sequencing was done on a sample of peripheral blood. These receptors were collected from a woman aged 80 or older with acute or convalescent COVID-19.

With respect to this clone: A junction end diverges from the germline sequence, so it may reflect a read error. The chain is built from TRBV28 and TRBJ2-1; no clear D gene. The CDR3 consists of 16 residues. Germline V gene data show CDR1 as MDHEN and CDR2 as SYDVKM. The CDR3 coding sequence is TGTGCCAGCAGTTCTCCCGGTCAGGTCTCCCACAATGAGCAGTTCTTC. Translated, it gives CASSSPGQVSHNEQFF. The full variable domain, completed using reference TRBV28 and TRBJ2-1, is DVKVTQSSRYLVKRTGEKVFLECVQDMDHENMFWYRQDPGLGLRLIYFSYDVKMKEKGDIPEGYSVSREKKERFSLILESASTNQTSMYLCASSSPGQVSHNEQFFGPGTRLTVL.

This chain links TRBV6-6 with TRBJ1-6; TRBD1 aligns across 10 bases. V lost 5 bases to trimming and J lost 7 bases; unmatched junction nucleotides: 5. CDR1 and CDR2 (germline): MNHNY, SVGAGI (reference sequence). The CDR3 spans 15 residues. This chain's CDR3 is CASSGAGQGNSPLHF. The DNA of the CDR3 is TGTGCCAGCAGTGGGGCGGGACAGGGGAATTCACCCCTCCACTTT.

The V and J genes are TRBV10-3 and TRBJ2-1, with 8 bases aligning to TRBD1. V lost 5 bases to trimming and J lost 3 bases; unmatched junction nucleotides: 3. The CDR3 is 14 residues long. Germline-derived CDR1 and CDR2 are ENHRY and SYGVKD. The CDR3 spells CAISSGTGYNEQFF. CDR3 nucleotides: TGTGCCATCAGTTCAGGGACAGGCTACAATGAGCAGTTCTTC.

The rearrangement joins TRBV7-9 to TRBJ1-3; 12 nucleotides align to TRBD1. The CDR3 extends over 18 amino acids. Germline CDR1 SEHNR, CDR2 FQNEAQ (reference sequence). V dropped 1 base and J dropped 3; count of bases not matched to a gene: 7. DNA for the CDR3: TGTGCCAGCAGCTTAGGTTCCGGGACAGGGGGCTTTGGAAACACCATATATTTT. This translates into CASSLGSGTGGFGNTIYF.

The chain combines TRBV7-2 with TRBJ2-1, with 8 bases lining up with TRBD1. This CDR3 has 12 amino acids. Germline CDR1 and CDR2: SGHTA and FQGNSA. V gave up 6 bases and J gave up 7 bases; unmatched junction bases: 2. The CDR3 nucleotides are TGTGCCAGCAGTACAGGGGGGAATGAGCAGTTCTTC. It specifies CASSTGGNEQFF.

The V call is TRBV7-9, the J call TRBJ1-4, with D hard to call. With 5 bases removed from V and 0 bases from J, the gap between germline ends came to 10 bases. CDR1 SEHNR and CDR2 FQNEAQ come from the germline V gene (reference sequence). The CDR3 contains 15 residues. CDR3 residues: CASSREGTTNEKLFF. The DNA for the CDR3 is TGTGCCAGCAGCCGCGAGGGAACAACTAATGAAAAACTGTTTTTT.